These T cell receptor beta chains were read from a single sample in a study of T-cell reconstitution after alpha-beta-depleted transplantation in children. From the PCR reads, TCRdb called clonotypes with MiXCR, one entry per CDR3 protein. The sample holds 210,000 or so distinct CDR3 sequences, 8% to 9.5% seen once. Sequencing was performed on PBMCs from the stem cell graft donor, taken from the stem cell graft. The origin of the receptors is a human donor who donated a stem cell graft to a child with acute lymphoblastic leukemia. Both conserved end residues are part of each CDR3. The D gene is left open where the match is weak. Clone size is given for some rows only: seen once, a few or many times, or a class if the clone is expanded.

v_call,clone_size,j_call,d_call,cdr3_aa,cdr3_nt
TRBV11-2,NA,TRBJ2-3,TRBD1,CASSLDQGVTDTQYF,TGTGCCAGCAGCTTAGATCAGGGGGTCACAGATACGCAGTATTTT
TRBV27,few,TRBJ1-4,NA,CASSPRTAANEKLFF,TGTGCCAGCAGTCCGAGGACAGCCGCTAATGAAAAACTGTTTTTT
TRBV12-3/TRBV12-4,few,TRBJ1-2,TRBD1,CASSPNQGDYGYTF,TGTGCCAGCAGTCCAAACCAGGGGGACTATGGCTACACCTTC
TRBV27,NA,TRBJ2-1,NA,CASSYREDEQFF,TGTGCCAGCAGTTACAGGGAAGATGAGCAGTTCTTC
TRBV6-2/TRBV6-3,few,TRBJ2-3,TRBD2,CASFSDRTSGATTDTQYF,TGTGCCAGCTTCAGCGACCGAACTAGCGGGGCGACCACAGATACGCAGTATTTT
TRBV5-1,few,TRBJ2-3,TRBD2,CASSLGLSGGSVDTQYF,TGCGCCAGCAGCTTGGGTCTGAGCGGGGGCTCGGTAGATACGCAGTATTTT
TRBV20-1,NA,TRBJ2-4,TRBD1,CSAHAADRGLSVAKNIQYF,TGCAGTGCTCATGCCGCGGACAGGGGGCTATCTGTAGCCAAAAACATTCAGTACTTC
TRBV20-1,many,TRBJ2-5,NA,CSARDGGKETQYF,TGCAGTGCTAGAGATGGCGGAAAAGAGACCCAGTACTTC
TRBV5-1,many,TRBJ2-3,NA,CASSPRGNIGTDTQYF,TGCGCCAGCAGCCCCCGGGGGAACATTGGCACAGATACGCAGTATTTT
TRBV20-1,NA,TRBJ2-4,NA,CSAHVDLAKNIQYF,TGCAGTGCTCATGTTGACCTAGCCAAAAACATTCAGTACTTC
TRBV28,many,TRBJ2-3,NA,CASHGTYMSTDTQYF,TGTGCCTCCCACGGGACCTATATGAGCACAGATACGCAGTATTTT
TRBV12-3/TRBV12-4,many,TRBJ1-2,TRBD1,CASSRGTGPLGYGYTF,TGTGCCAGCAGCCGGGGGACAGGTCCTTTGGGCTATGGCTACACCTTC
TRBV7-9,few,TRBJ2-6,TRBD1,CASRPGQGSSGANVLTF,TGTGCCAGCAGACCGGGACAGGGGAGCTCTGGTGCCAACGTCCTGACTTTC
TRBV27,many,TRBJ2-2,NA,CASSHLEGELFF,TGTGCCAGCAGTCACCTGGAGGGGGAGCTGTTTTTT
TRBV12-3/TRBV12-4,many,TRBJ2-3,TRBD2,CASSPLAGIDTQYF,TGTGCCAGCAGTCCGCTAGCGGGGATAGATACGCAGTATTTT
TRBV10-3,many,TRBJ2-1,TRBD2,CAIMPRGADEQFF,TGTGCCATCATGCCGCGGGGGGCGGATGAGCAGTTCTTC
TRBV20-1,many,TRBJ2-3,NA,CSASLGSSTDTQYF,TGCAGTGCTAGCCTCGGTTCTAGCACAGATACGCAGTATTTT
TRBV11-2,many,TRBJ2-7,TRBD2,CASSSGHGGAVYEQYF,TGTGCCAGCAGCTCTGGGCACGGGGGGGCTGTTTACGAGCAGTACTTC
TRBV12-3/TRBV12-4,many,TRBJ2-2,NA,CASRNSVTGELFF,TGTGCCAGCCGGAACTCAGTCACCGGGGAGCTGTTTTTT
TRBV5-5,many,TRBJ1-1,NA,CASSVTTTRDTEAFF,TGTGCCAGCAGCGTAACCACAACGCGGGACACTGAAGCTTTCTTT
TRBV6-1,few,TRBJ2-1,TRBD1,CASRQGTSYNEQFF,TGTGCCAGCAGACAGGGGACCTCCTACAATGAGCAGTTCTTC